Given below is one T cell receptor beta chain in context. Its antigen is undetermined. Profiling relied on immunoSEQ multiplex PCR, and the TCRdb table lists in-frame clones only, not all of them. Among some 150,000 clones listed, 70% to 90% were seen once. This record belongs to a study of T cell responses to AZD1222 COVID-19 vaccine. The CDR3 spans 13 residues. V shed 1 base and J shed 9 bases, with 10 bases lying between them. Germline CDR1 and CDR2: SGHDN and FVKESK. The analysis combined second doses at about 4 or about 12 weeks. Study-wide results and caveats: A mostly white British donor set with more females was recruited, and clonal diversity was possibly underestimated.

This chain links TRBV14 with TRBJ2-1; tentatively, D is TRBD2 (5 bases). The TCR comes from an adult who received the AZD1222 COVID-19 vaccine. The starting material was peripheral blood, obtained 28 days after the second AZD1222 dose. CDR3 sequence (DNA): TGTGCCAGCAGCCAAGCACTAGTTGGTGAGCAGTTCTTC. This sequence encodes CASSQALVGEQFF.